This T cell receptor (beta chain) was sequenced in a study of T cell clonotyping in hematopoietic cell transplantation (dated by TCRdb to the early 2020s). About the full investigation: Pretransplant samples from recipients were collected after cytoreduction. A total of 130 to 150 blood samples were gathered in the study from 35 to 45 consecutive transplant recipients along with their related donors. Recruitment of patients was conducted between late 2015 and January 2017, and follow-up was continued until late 2020 or death.

To note about this clone: What this receptor recognizes is not known. Per-base quality was not reported, and no clone a single base away is much larger than it.

Via the germline V gene, CDR1 is SQVTM and CDR2 ANQGSEA. Trimming takes 1 base from V and 8 bases from J, and the germline ends sit 15 bases apart. The CDR3 holds 14 amino acids from the cysteine to the phenylalanine. The kept DNA is CDR3 alone, 42 bases in frame from the first base. TCR beta CDR3 regions were amplified from genomic DNA with the immunoSEQ assay, a bias-controlled multiplex PCR using V- and J-specific primers. A second PCR step added a proprietary barcode and Illumina adapter sequences to the CDR3 amplicons. An Illumina MiSeq instrument was used for sequencing of the CDR3 libraries. As for the authors' bioinformatics: Export and quality control were done with immunoSEQ Analyzer 3.0, while downstream analyses used R Bioconductor and Immunarch. Only productive rearrangements in the normalized downsampled data set were used to calculate repertoire metrics. In the normalized cohort, clonotypes with more than 5 templates were defined as pathologically expanded. Repertoire diversity was measured with the Inverse Simpson Index. CMV-specificity analyses were carried out on the non-normalized data set to capture all clonotypes. TCRdb mirrors the immuneACCESS table, restricted to in-frame sequences. Some clones are absent from its copies; in checked studies, under half trace to an unresolved V gene, and the reason for the others is unknown. That table is the source of V, J and clone size, and D and trimming were worked out from the DNA. The sample includes about 18,000 clones, with roughly 88% observed a single time. Together, the top ten hold under 10% of the sample.

Here is what the overall study found, with its caveats: Broader TCR repertoire diversity after transplant was predicted by Inverse Simpson Index values from donors and from recipients before transplant. After transplant, TCR diversity in recipients dropped, and pathologically expanded clonotypes climbed progressively between day 30 and day 180. Sample size was limited, and cells were not sorted, so CD4 and CD8 repertoire contributions could not be separated. Recipient repertoires showed only a small fraction of overlap with donor repertoires, and over 95% appeared de novo at the given depth.

In light of the paper, this sample's time point label describes: recipient sample about 28 days before transplant, after cytoreduction. Recipient blood was collected about 28 days before transplant and at days 30, 100 and 180 after transplant. Nuclei Lysis Solution was used to extract genomic DNA from fresh or cryopreserved unfractionated peripheral blood mononuclear cells. This receptor was obtained from a man in his fifties with acute myeloid leukemia. Some clones in this sample may be carry-over from other donors' samples. This receptor chain uses TRBV29-1 and TRBJ1-3, and the D gene may be TRBD1, 5 bases matching. The sample consisted of peripheral blood mononuclear cells, taken before stem cell transplant. Here the CDR3 is given as CSVEVPGLTDTIYF. The DNA sequence follows: TGCAGCGTTGAAGTCCCGGGACTTACGGACACCATATATTTT.